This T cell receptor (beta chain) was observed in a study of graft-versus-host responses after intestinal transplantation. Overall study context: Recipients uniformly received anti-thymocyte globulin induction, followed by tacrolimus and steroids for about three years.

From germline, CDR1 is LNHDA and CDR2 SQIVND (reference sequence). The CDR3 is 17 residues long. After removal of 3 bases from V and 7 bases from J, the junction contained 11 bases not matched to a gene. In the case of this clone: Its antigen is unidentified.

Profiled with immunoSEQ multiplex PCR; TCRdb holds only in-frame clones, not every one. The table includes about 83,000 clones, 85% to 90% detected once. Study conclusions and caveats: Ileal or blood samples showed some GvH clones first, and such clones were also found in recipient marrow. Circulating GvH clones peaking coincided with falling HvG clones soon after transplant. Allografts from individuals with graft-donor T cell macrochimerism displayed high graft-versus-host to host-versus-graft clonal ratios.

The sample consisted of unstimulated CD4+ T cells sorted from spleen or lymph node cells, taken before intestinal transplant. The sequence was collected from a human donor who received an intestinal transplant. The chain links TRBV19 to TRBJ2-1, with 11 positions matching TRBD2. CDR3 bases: TGTGCCAGTAGTATTTGGGAAGGACTAGCGGGTGGAAATGAGCAGTTCTTC. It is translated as CASSIWEGLAGGNEQFF. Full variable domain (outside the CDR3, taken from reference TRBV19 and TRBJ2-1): DGGITQSPKYLFRKEGQNVTLSCEQNLNHDAMYWYRQDPGQGLRLIYYSQIVNDFQKGDIAEGYSVSREKKESFPLTVTSAQKNPTAFYLCASSIWEGLAGGNEQFFGPGTRLTVL.